This TCR beta chain was recovered during a study of shared clonotypes between healthy human individuals. Findings and limits, study-wide: Depth of sequencing was expected to influence donor clonotype sharing.

Notes on this clone: Antigen unknown.

Using immunoSEQ multiplex PCR, the repertoire was profiled, and TCRdb retains in-frame clones only, with some absent. The sample has more than 2,000,000 clones, approximately 94% seen once. The V and J ends lost 1 base and 4 bases respectively, with 5 bases between them. The CDR3 is 13 amino acids. The germline V gene has CDR1 MNHEY and CDR2 SMNVEV (reference sequence). This clonotype was obtained from a man aged 18 to 30 in good health. The source material was naive CD4+ T cells sorted from blood. Subset defined: CD45RA+ positively selected. V gene TRBV27 combines with J gene TRBJ2-1, with D hard to call. The CDR3 coding sequence is TGTGCCAGCAGTTTATTCGCATACAATGAGCAGTTCTTC. Translating it yields CASSLFAYNEQFF.